This T cell receptor (beta chain) was retrieved from a study of CD8 T cells in Susac syndrome (dated by TCRdb to about 2019). Regarding the study in general: The study used repertoire sequencing to test whether antigen drove CD8+ T cell activation and differentiation in Susac syndrome.

High-throughput TCR beta sequencing profiled peripheral blood CD8+ and CD4+ T cells from healthy donors, Susac syndrome patients and multiple sclerosis patients. Multiple sclerosis controls were treatment-naive patients with stable or active relapsing-remitting disease fulfilling revised McDonald criteria. Bulk CD8+ and CD4+ T cells were purified magnetically by negative isolation, whereas CD8+ TEMRA cells were enriched by FACS. Blood was drawn into EDTA tubes, processed within 24 hours, and PBMCs were isolated by density gradient centrifugation. PBMCs intended for TCR sequencing were cryopreserved in liquid nitrogen and thawed later in a water bath at 37 degrees C. The sorted or isolated CD4+, CD8+ and CD8+ TEMRA cells had a purity of 90% or higher. Beyond this particular receptor, the publication reports: The TCR sequencing and HLA analysis was acknowledged to have included a relatively small number of individuals.

Deletion took 0 bases off V and 9 bases off J, with a span of 12 bases between the germline ends. The CDR3 measures 13 amino acids from cysteine to phenylalanine. This entry keeps only the CDR3 DNA: 39 bases, framed from base 1. The CDR1 and CDR2 encoded by the germline V gene are SGHRS and YFSETQ. In the case of this clonotype: The clone's antigen remains unknown. Within one base of it there is no much larger clone, and no base qualities were kept.

RNA was extracted using the RNeasy kit, and roughly 0.45 to 1 microgram was reverse transcribed with random hexamers. TCR beta CDR3 regions were amplified with the immunoSEQ multiplex PCR assay covering 54 Vbeta and 13 Jbeta segments. PCR amplification bias was corrected using a synthetic template baseline for primer optimization and computational correction. The study's processing was this. Only productive sequences were kept, with reads annotated to V, D and J genes according to IMGT and analyzed in immunoSEQ Analyzer. Clonality was computed as one minus Shannon entropy normalized by log2 of the number of productive unique sequences. For each patient and control, public and private clones were evaluated among the 100 most prevalent clones. Clones were defined as Susac-specific when absent from the healthy and MS cohorts, from roughly 1,000 published viral clones and from other ImmuneACCESS disease sequences. TCRdb handled the public reads itself, with Q25 trimming in fastp and clone calling in MiXCR, and kept productive beta chains. Duplicate CDR3 protein sequences are folded into a single record with the most common DNA and genes. The V and J calls and clone size are TCRdb's, not the authors'. A total of 250,000 or so distinct CDR3 sequences appear in this sample, around 93% of them only once. The ten largest clones add up to about 0.07% of the sample.

Sample: CD4+ T cells from PBMCs. The sequence was obtained from a human donor with multiple sclerosis. This chain is built from TRBV5-1 and TRBJ1-1; the D gene is possibly TRBD1, with 5 bases matching. The DNA reads as follows: TGCGCCAGCAGCTTGGGAGGGGATCCGAAAGCTTTCTTT. Its protein product is CASSLGGDPKAFF.